One sample yielded the 27 T cell receptor beta chains listed below, sequenced in a study of blood T cell repertoires in COVID-19. Some clones are missing from TCRdb's copy, which holds only in-frame ones; the method was immunoSEQ multiplex PCR. The table records under 300,000 clones, approximately 83% of them present only once. Sequenced: PBMCs or T cells enriched from blood (not recorded which). The origin of the receptors is a woman aged 40 to 50 with acute COVID-19.

The chain joins TRBV2 to TRBJ1-6; D gene ambiguous. The germline V and J ends were trimmed by 8 bases and 2 bases, with 10 bases remaining between them. The CDR3 spans 14 residues. CDR1 is SNHLY, CDR2 FYNNEI, per germline. The CDR3 reads CASGQNTYNSPLHF. CDR3 bases: TGTGCCAGCGGGCAGAATACCTATAATTCACCCCTCCACTTT.

The table lists this clone with a count of one. V gene TRBV5-4 combines with J gene TRBJ2-3; 12 bases are a match to TRBD2. The germline gives CDR1 SGHNT, CDR2 YYREEE (reference sequence). CDR3 size: 17 residues. The V and J ends lost 2 bases and 0 bases, in that order; junction bases with no gene match: 4. CDR3 in amino acids: CASSFGLAGTSTDTQYF. The DNA for the CDR3 is TGTGCCAGCAGCTTCGGACTAGCGGGGACTAGCACAGATACGCAGTATTTT.

The J gene is TRBJ2-1, the V gene TRBV7-8; D is uncertain. Trimming pared 2 bases from V and 4 bases from J, leaving 9 bases between. The germline V gene has CDR1 SGHVS and CDR2 FQNEAQ. The CDR3 spans 14 residues. DNA for the CDR3: TGTGCCAGCAGCTTACGAGACACATACAATGAGCAGTTCTTC. It specifies CASSLRDTYNEQFF.

The genes are TRBV6-5 and TRBJ1-6; 9 nucleotides match TRBD1. This CDR3 is 15 amino acids long. Trimming removed 7 bases from V and 7 bases from J; junction bases left unmatched: 8. The germline V gene has CDR1 MNHEY and CDR2 SVGAGI. CDR3 sequence (DNA): TGTGCCAGCACCGGGGACGGACAGGGGAATTCACCCCTCCACTTT. This sequence encodes CASTGDGQGNSPLHF.

This clone was observed a single time. The chain joins TRBV14 to TRBJ2-7; D possibly corresponds to TRBD2 (5 bases). CDR1 is SGHDN, CDR2 FVKESK, per germline. There are 15 residues in the CDR3. V dropped 4 bases and J dropped 0 bases, with 13 bases sitting between them. This CDR3 reads CASSPRTGSSYEQYF. The DNA for the CDR3 is TGTGCCAGCAGCCCAAGGACGGGGAGCTCCTACGAGCAGTACTTC.

The genes are TRBV12-3 or TRBV12-4 and TRBJ1-1; D gene uncertain. The germline V and J ends were trimmed by 4 bases and 10 bases, with 10 bases remaining between them. The CDR3 is 11 residues long. The CDR3 region is CASSSRFGAFF. CDR3 bases: TGTGCCAGCAGTTCCCGGTTTGGAGCTTTCTTT.

V and J are TRBV7-9 and TRBJ2-1, with 8 bases lining up with TRBD2. CDR3 length: 14 residues. The J segment lost 5 bases and the V segment lost 7 bases, leaving 7 bases of the junction unmatched. The germline gives CDR1 SEHNR, CDR2 FQNEAQ (reference sequence). CDR3 nucleotides: TGTGCCAGCACCCAGCGGGAGTCCCACAATGAGCAGTTCTTC. The encoded protein is CASTQRESHNEQFF.

The chain carries TRBV10-1 and TRBJ1-1; the D is unclear. V dropped 9 bases and J dropped 0 bases, with 11 bases sitting between them. CDR1 is WNHNN and CDR2 is SYGVQD in the germline V gene (reference sequence). CDR3 size: 13 residues. The CDR3 DNA is TGCGCCAGTACCGACGACATGAACACTGAAGCTTTCTTT. Amino acid sequence: CASTDDMNTEAFF.

The J gene is TRBJ1-1, the V gene TRBV11-3; D not certain. CDR1 is SGHNT, CDR2 YENEEA, per germline. Trimming left V 2 bases short and J 4 bases short, with 11 bases between. The CDR3 contains 14 residues. CDR3 bases: TGTGCCAGCAGCTTAACACTGAGGAGCACTGAAGCTTTCTTT. Its translation: CASSLTLRSTEAFF.

The chain combines TRBV11-3 with TRBJ2-2; D may be TRBD1 (5 bases). Per the germline V gene, CDR1 is SGHNT and CDR2 is YENEEA. V was shortened by 5 bases and J by 6 bases, with 13 bases between the two germline ends. The length of the CDR3 is 14 residues. The CDR3 is CASSPRAVAGELFF. CDR3 coding DNA: TGTGCCAGCAGCCCCAGGGCTGTGGCCGGGGAGCTGTTTTTT.

This chain uses TRBV7-9 with TRBJ2-2; D remains ambiguous. Germline V gives CDR1 SEHNR, CDR2 FQNEAQ (reference sequence). The germline V and J ends were trimmed by 1 base and 10 bases, with 10 bases remaining between them. CDR3 length: 13 amino acids. In nucleotides, the CDR3 is TGTGCCAGCAGCTTAGATCTAGACGTGGAGCTGTTTTTT. This sequence encodes CASSLDLDVELFF.

J is TRBJ2-1 and V is TRBV27; 7 bases line up with TRBD2. Germline loops: CDR1 MNHEY, CDR2 SMNVEV (reference sequence). V trimming: 6 bases; J trimming: 5 bases; junction bases outside the gene matches: 4. This CDR3 has 13 amino acids. The CDR3, as DNA: TGTGCCAGCAGGGGTCTAGCGGACAATGAGCAGTTCTTC. Protein product: CASRGLADNEQFF.

This clone was counted only a few times. The chain uses TRBV14 and TRBJ2-3; weak D call: TRBD2 (6 bases). CDR3 length: 14 residues. Germline V gene lookup returns CDR1 SGHDN and CDR2 FVKESK. V lost 2 bases and J lost 5, with 11 bases in between. The CDR3 reads CASSQIGGGDTQYF. In DNA form, the CDR3 reads TGTGCCAGCAGCCAAATCGGGGGAGGAGATACGCAGTATTTT.

The V gene is TRBV29-1, the J gene TRBJ2-7; D is perhaps TRBD1 (5 bases). V was pared by 8 bases and J by 5 bases, with 22 bases between. The germline V gene has CDR1 SQVTM and CDR2 ANQGSEA. CDR3 size: 14 residues. The CDR3 is CSFPRGSLTHEQYF. As DNA, the CDR3 is TGCAGCTTCCCAAGGGGCTCTCTTACGCACGAGCAGTACTTC.

This chain connects TRBV6-5 to TRBJ1-6; D perhaps matches TRBD1 (6 bases). Germline CDR1 MNHEY, CDR2 SVGAGI. The CDR3 extends over 13 amino acids. V dropped 6 bases and J dropped 8 bases, with 11 bases sitting between them. The CDR3 bases are TGTGCCAGCAGCCCAGGGGTAGATTCACCCCTCCACTTT. Protein: CASSPGVDSPLHF.

V gene TRBV5-1 combines with J gene TRBJ2-3; possibly TRBD2 for D (5 bases). The V end lost 0 bases, the J end lost 9 bases, and 17 bases lay between the germline ends. The CDR3 loop spans 15 amino acids. Germline values: CDR1 SGHRS, CDR2 YFSETQ. The CDR3, as DNA: TGCGCCAGCAGCTTGGTGATGCCGGGGTCCACAACGCAGTATTTT. This codes for CASSLVMPGSTTQYF.

The rearrangement uses TRBV18 and TRBJ2-3, with 8 positions matching TRBD1. Germline assignment: CDR1 KGHSH and CDR2 LQKENI. V shed 2 bases, J shed 0 bases, and the junction held 7 bases outside the gene matches. The CDR3 is made up of 17 amino acids. The CDR3: CASSPTRTGISTDTQYF. The CDR3 region has the DNA TGTGCCAGCTCACCAACCAGGACAGGGATTAGCACAGATACGCAGTATTTT.

This chain joins TRBV5-3 and TRBJ1-6, with D maybe TRBD1 (6 bases). TRBV5-3 is an ORF; its function is uncertain. V dropped 4 bases and J dropped 0 bases, with 23 bases sitting between them. This CDR3 spans 20 amino acids. CDR3 amino acids: CARSKTGPLLSSSYNSPLHF. The CDR3 DNA is TGTGCCAGAAGCAAAACAGGGCCCCTGCTTTCTAGCTCCTATAATTCACCCCTCCACTTT.

The table lists this clone with a few counts. The chain couples TRBV11-3 to TRBJ2-5; 13 nucleotides match TRBD2. V lost 5 bases, J lost 4 bases, and 7 bases stayed unmatched. The CDR3 is 16 amino acids. Germline CDR1 reads SGHNT; CDR2 reads YENEEA. CDR3 DNA sequence: TGTGCCAGCAGCATCCGGACTAGCGGGAGTACAGAGACCCAGTACTTC. It translates to CASSIRTSGSTETQYF.

V usage is TRBV19 and J usage is TRBJ2-2; D gene unclear. The V and J ends lost 0 bases and 2 bases respectively, with 13 bases between them. Germline CDR1 LNHDA, CDR2 SQIVND (reference sequence). The CDR3 is made up of 17 amino acids. The CDR3 coding sequence is TGTGCCAGTAGTATAGATCCCGGTGCATTTAACACCGGGGAGCTGTTTTTT. Its translation: CASSIDPGAFNTGELFF.

The chain employs TRBV2 and TRBJ2-7, with D hard to call. The V gene's germline CDR1 is SNHLY and CDR2 FYNNEI. Deletions cut 7 bases from V and 0 bases from J, with 13 bases between. The CDR3 is 14 residues long. This CDR3 reads CASTPVVASYEQYF. The CDR3 nucleotides read TGTGCCAGCACCCCGGTTGTCGCCTCCTACGAGCAGTACTTC.

CDR3 sequence: CASSGLAGVGYEQFF. As DNA, the CDR3 is TGTGCCAGCAGCGGACTAGCGGGAGTCGGCTATGAGCAGTTCTTC. V and J are TRBV13 and TRBJ2-1; 13 bases map to TRBD2. This CDR3 region has 15 residues. The V segment lost 5 bases and the J segment 8 bases; nucleotides outside the gene matches: 6. Germline V gene lookup returns CDR1 PRHDT and CDR2 FYEKMQ (reference sequence).

V usage is TRBV9 and J usage is TRBJ2-1; D is perhaps TRBD1 (6 bases). Looked up from germline, CDR1 is SGDLS and CDR2 is YYNGEE. V lost 3 bases to trimming and J lost 10 bases, with 8 bases between them. The CDR3 loop spans 11 amino acids. The CDR3 loop is CASSADREQFF. The CDR3 DNA sequence: TGTGCCAGCAGCGCCGACAGGGAGCAGTTCTTC.

V is TRBV7-2 and J is TRBJ2-1; D is perhaps TRBD2 (6 bases). Trimming cost V 5 bases and J 3 bases, with 11 bases left between them. This CDR3 spans 14 amino acids. Germline V CDR1 and CDR2: SGHTA, FQGNSA. The CDR3 spells CASSVTRFYNEQFF. The CDR3 coding sequence is TGTGCCAGCAGCGTGACTAGATTCTACAATGAGCAGTTCTTC. The full variable domain, completed using reference TRBV7-2 and TRBJ2-1, is GAGVSQSPSNKVTEKGKDVELRCDPISGHTALYWYRQSLGQGLEFLIYFQGNSAPDKSGLPSDRFSAERTGGSVSTLTIQRTQQEDSAVYLCASSVTRFYNEQFFGPGTRLTVL.

The chain carries TRBV5-4 and TRBJ2-3, with a weak D call TRBD2 (6 bases). The CDR3 is made up of 18 amino acids. V lost 0 bases to trimming and J lost 2 bases, with 19 bases between them. Germline assignment: CDR1 SGHNT and CDR2 YYREEE (reference sequence). In nucleotides, the CDR3 is TGTGCCAGCAGCTTGGCCAGGAGGGTAGCGGTCTTCACAGATACGCAGTATTTT. Translated: CASSLARRVAVFTDTQYF.

The V call is TRBV27, the J call TRBJ1-2; D unresolved. Trimming shortened V by 0 bases and J by 6 bases, and 11 bases separated the two germline ends. The CDR3 has 14 amino acids. Germline CDR1 and CDR2: MNHEY and SMNVEV (reference sequence). CDR3 region: CASSLSTGNHGYTF. DNA of the CDR3: TGTGCCAGCAGTTTATCGACCGGGAATCATGGCTACACCTTC.

The rearrangement joins TRBV5-6 to TRBJ2-7; TRBD1 matches 9 bases. Germline CDR1 SGHDT, CDR2 YYEEEE. The CDR3 totals 19 residues. V lost 2 bases, J lost 2 bases, and 17 bases stayed unmatched. Here the CDR3 reads CASSFFIIPRDRVPYEQYF. The CDR3 DNA is TGTGCCAGCAGCTTCTTTATTATTCCGCGGGACAGGGTCCCCTACGAGCAGTACTTC.